This T cell receptor (beta chain) was obtained from a study of T cell changes during pregnancy in multiple sclerosis. After removal of 5 bases from V and 2 bases from J, the junction contained 6 bases not matched to a gene. The CDR3 is 16 residues long. Germline-derived CDR1 and CDR2 are SSHAT and FNYEAQ (reference sequence). Sequenced by immunoSEQ multiplex PCR; TCRdb stores in-frame clones only, minus some. The table lists fewer than 60,000 clones, under 95% of them singletons. This TCR came from a female donor in good health, enrolled as a control in a pregnancy study. V and J are TRBV7-7 and TRBJ2-1; 10 bases align to TRBD2. Sequencing used peripheral blood, obtained after pregnancy. The CDR3 sequence: CASSPRAGGAYNEQFF. CDR3 nucleotides: TGTGCCAGCAGCCCAAGAGCGGGAGGGGCCTACAATGAGCAGTTCTTC.